A single sample is the source of the 17 T cell receptor beta chains below, sequenced in a study of control samples from healthy donors and cancer patients. Some clones are missing from TCRdb's copy, which holds only in-frame ones; the method was immunoSEQ multiplex PCR. The sample lists roughly 130,000 clones, roughly 90% occurring once. Material for sequencing was blood. The source of these receptors is a young man in good health.

The chain recombines TRBV5-1 with TRBJ2-3; the D is unclear. Germline CDR1 is SGHRS and CDR2 is YFSETQ. The CDR3 loop spans 14 amino acids. Trimming stripped 0 bases from V and 2 bases from J, with 7 bases between. CDR3 DNA: TGCGCCAGCAGCTTGGGTCGGCCCACAGATACGCAGTATTTT. It specifies CASSLGRPTDTQYF.

The chain joins TRBV5-1 to TRBJ1-5; tentatively, D is TRBD1 (5 bases). V dropped 0 bases and J dropped 7 bases, with 14 bases sitting between them. CDR1 and CDR2 from the germline V gene are SGHRS and YFSETQ. The CDR3 loop spans 15 amino acids. CDR3 protein: CASSLDPGGGQPQHF. In DNA form, the CDR3 reads TGCGCCAGCAGCTTGGATCCGGGTGGGGGACAGCCCCAGCATTTT.

This clone was picked up one time. The J gene is TRBJ2-1, the V gene TRBV18; possibly TRBD1 for D (7 bases). Trimming left V 3 bases short and J 2 bases short, with 11 bases between. The length of the CDR3 is 15 residues. CDR1 is KGHSH, CDR2 LQKENI, per germline. The CDR3 here is CASSPAGQPYNEQFF. In nucleotides, the CDR3 is TGTGCCAGCTCACCCGCGGGACAGCCCTACAATGAGCAGTTCTTC.

This sequence joins TRBV6-6 and TRBJ2-7; TRBD1 aligns across 10 bases. This CDR3 is 15 amino acids long. V lost 0 bases to trimming and J lost 7 bases; unmatched junction nucleotides: 6. The germline CDR1 and CDR2 sequences are MNHNY and SVGAGI (reference sequence). The DNA for the CDR3 is TGTGCCAGCAGTTACTCGGGACAGGGGCTGGGTGAGCAGTACGTC. The encoded protein is CASSYSGQGLGEQYV.

V and J are TRBV7-9 and TRBJ1-2; D remains unclear. Trimming cost V 4 bases and J 5 bases, with 11 bases left between them. The CDR3 runs 13 residues. Germline CDR1 is SEHNR and CDR2 is FQNEAQ (reference sequence). CDR3 in amino acids: CASSSPGRYGYTF. CDR3 nucleotides: TGTGCCAGCAGCTCCCCCGGACGGTATGGCTACACCTTC.

The V and J genes are TRBV7-9 and TRBJ2-1; D may be TRBD2 (6 bases). The CDR3 runs to 13 residues. The V gene lost 0 bases and the J gene lost 12 bases, with 12 bases spanning the gap. Germline CDR1 is SEHNR and CDR2 is FQNEAQ (reference sequence). The CDR3 DNA is TGTGCCAGCAGCTTAGCGATGACTAGGGGGCAGTTCTTC. Protein: CASSLAMTRGQFF.

The chain has TRBV3-1 (or the pseudogene TRBV3-2) and TRBJ1-2; D possibly corresponds to TRBD1 (6 bases). Trimming stripped 4 bases from V and 4 bases from J, with 10 bases between. CDR3 size: 13 residues. Germline V gene data show CDR1 as LGHDT and CDR2 as YNNKEL (reference sequence). The CDR3 coding sequence is TGTGCCAGCAGCCCGGGACACTCCTATGGCTACACCTTC. Amino acids: CASSPGHSYGYTF.

This chain links TRBV7-8 with TRBJ1-1; tentatively, D is TRBD1 (5 bases). CDR1 is SGHVS, CDR2 FQNEAQ, per germline. CDR3 length: 13 residues. Trimming took off 5 bases at V and 1 base at J, with 8 bases between the two ends. CDR3 nucleotides: TGTGCCAGCAGCGACAGACAGAACACTGAAGCTTTCTTT. It specifies CASSDRQNTEAFF.

The chain links TRBV27 to TRBJ1-5, with D possibly being TRBD1 (5 bases). Trimming cost V 3 bases and J 7 bases, with 16 bases left between them. Germline V gives CDR1 MNHEY, CDR2 SMNVEV (reference sequence). The CDR3 covers 15 residues. The CDR3 loop reads CASSFGTPGEQPQHF. The CDR3 DNA reads as TGTGCCAGCAGTTTTGGGACCCCGGGAGAACAGCCCCAGCATTTT.

The chain recombines TRBV25-1 with TRBJ2-7, with 10 bases fitting TRBD2. J lost 3 bases, V lost 4 bases, and 0 bases had no gene match. Germline values: CDR1 MGHDK, CDR2 SYGVNS. The CDR3 loop spans 13 amino acids. CDR3 DNA sequence: TGTGCCAGCAGTGGGACTAGCGGCTACGAGCAGTACGTC. Translating it yields CASSGTSGYEQYV.

The gene calls are TRBV24-1 and TRBJ2-1, with D hard to call. Trimming cost V 4 bases and J 0 bases, with 15 bases left between them. The length of the CDR3 is 17 residues. Germline V gives CDR1 KGHDR, CDR2 SFDVKD. CDR3 sequence (DNA): TGTGCCACCAGTGACCTCCCCTCTCCAAGCTCCTACAATGAGCAGTTCTTC. Amino acid sequence: CATSDLPSPSSYNEQFF.

The V gene is TRBV10-2, the J gene TRBJ2-5, with a possible D match to TRBD2 (6 bases). Trimming left V 8 bases short and J 5 bases short, with 15 bases between. Germline CDR1 and CDR2: WSHSY and SAAADI. The CDR3 sequence is 13 residues long. In DNA, the CDR3 is TGCGCCAGCGGAGCAAGGGGAGGCGAGACCCAGTACTTC. Amino acid sequence: CASGARGGETQYF.

In its sample, this clone was seen a few times. The chain couples TRBV6-5 to TRBJ1-2; D remains ambiguous. V was cut by 2 bases and J by 4 bases, with 8 bases left in between. CDR3 size: 13 residues. Per the germline V gene, CDR1 is MNHEY and CDR2 is SVGAGI. The CDR3 bases are TGTGCCAGCAGTTACGGTCAGGCCTATGGCTACACCTTC. Protein product: CASSYGQAYGYTF.

A single count supports this clone. The rearrangement links TRBV7-8 to TRBJ2-2; 9 bases line up with TRBD2. The CDR3 is made up of 20 amino acids. Trimming removed 5 bases from V and 3 bases from J; junction bases left unmatched: 19. In germline, CDR1 is SGHVS, CDR2 FQNEAQ. CDR3 protein: CASSPDLRGYQREDTGELFF. DNA for the CDR3: TGTGCCAGCAGCCCGGATCTAAGGGGGTACCAGCGGGAGGACACCGGGGAGCTGTTTTTT.

The genes are TRBV6-5 and TRBJ1-1; 9 nucleotides match TRBD1. This CDR3 has 15 amino acids. The germline V gene encodes CDR1 MNHEY and CDR2 SVGAGI. V shed 4 bases, J shed 8 bases, and the junction held 11 bases outside the gene matches. Written as DNA, the CDR3 is TGTGCCAGCAGTTCCGGGACAGGGAGAGTCGGGGAAGCTTTCTTT. This codes for CASSSGTGRVGEAFF.

This CDR3 reads CASSLGASGGKYNEQFF. In nucleotides, the CDR3 is TGTGCCAGCAGCTTAGGGGCTAGCGGGGGGAAGTACAATGAGCAGTTCTTC. The chain combines TRBV7-8 with TRBJ2-1, with 11 bases identical to TRBD2. J lost 4 bases, V lost 1 base, and 6 bases had no gene match. CDR1 and CDR2 (germline): SGHVS, FQNEAQ. The CDR3 length is 17 residues.

This chain joins TRBV18 and TRBJ2-1, with no clear D. This CDR3 comprises 14 residues. CDR1 and CDR2 (germline): KGHSH, LQKENI. Trimming shortened V by 3 bases and J by 7 bases, and 13 bases separated the two germline ends. As DNA, the CDR3 is TGTGCCAGCTCACCGGTCGCCTTGGGGAATGAGCAGTTCTTC. Translating it yields CASSPVALGNEQFF.